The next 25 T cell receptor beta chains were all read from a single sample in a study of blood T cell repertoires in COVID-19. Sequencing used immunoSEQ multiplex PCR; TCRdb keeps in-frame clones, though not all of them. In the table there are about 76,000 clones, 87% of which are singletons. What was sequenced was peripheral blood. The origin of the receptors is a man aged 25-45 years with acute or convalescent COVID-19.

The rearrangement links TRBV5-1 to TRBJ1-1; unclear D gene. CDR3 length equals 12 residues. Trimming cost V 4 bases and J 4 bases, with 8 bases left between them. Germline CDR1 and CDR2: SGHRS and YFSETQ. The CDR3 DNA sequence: TGCGCCAGCAGCAGAACACCCACTGAAGCTTTCTTT. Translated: CASSRTPTEAFF.

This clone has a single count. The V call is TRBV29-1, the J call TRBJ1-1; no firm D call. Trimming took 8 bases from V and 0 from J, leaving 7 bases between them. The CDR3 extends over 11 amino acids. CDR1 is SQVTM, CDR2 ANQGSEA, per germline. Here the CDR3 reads CSFLLNTEAFF. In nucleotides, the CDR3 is TGCAGCTTTCTCCTGAACACTGAAGCTTTCTTT.

CDR3 sequence (DNA): TGTGCCACCAGTGAAAATGCGCCCGGAACTAATGAAAAACTGTTTTTT. The encoded protein is CATSENAPGTNEKLFF. This chain uses TRBV24-1 with TRBJ1-4, with no clear D. The V and J ends lost 4 bases and 1 base respectively, with 12 bases between them. Looked up from germline, CDR1 is KGHDR and CDR2 is SFDVKD. CDR3 size: 16 residues.

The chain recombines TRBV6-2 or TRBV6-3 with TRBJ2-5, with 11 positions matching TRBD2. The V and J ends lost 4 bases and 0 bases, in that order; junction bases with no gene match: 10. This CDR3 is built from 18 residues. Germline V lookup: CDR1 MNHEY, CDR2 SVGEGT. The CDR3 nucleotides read TGTGCCAGCAGTTGGGACAGCCGGACTAGCGGGTACCAAGAGACCCAGTACTTC. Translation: CASSWDSRTSGYQETQYF.

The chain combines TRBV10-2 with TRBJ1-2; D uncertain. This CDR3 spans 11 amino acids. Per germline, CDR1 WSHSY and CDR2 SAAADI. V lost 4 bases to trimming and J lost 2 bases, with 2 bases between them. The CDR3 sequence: CASSVNYGYTF. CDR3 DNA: TGCGCCAGCAGTGTAAACTATGGCTACACCTTC.

For the CDR3, the DNA is TGTGCCAGCAGCGCCTTTGTAGGGGGCGTAAAGACCCAGTACTTC. It is translated as CASSAFVGGVKTQYF. The J gene is TRBJ2-5, the V gene TRBV7-2; 7 nucleotides align to TRBD1. This CDR3 comprises 15 residues. Germline V gene sequence: CDR1 SGHTA, CDR2 FQGNSA. V gave up 5 bases and J gave up 6 bases; unmatched junction bases: 12.

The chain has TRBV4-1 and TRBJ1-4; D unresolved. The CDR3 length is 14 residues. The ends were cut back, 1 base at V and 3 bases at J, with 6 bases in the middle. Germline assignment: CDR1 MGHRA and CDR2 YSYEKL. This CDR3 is CASSQVAANEKLFF. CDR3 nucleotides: TGCGCCAGCAGCCAAGTAGCGGCTAATGAAAAACTGTTTTTT.

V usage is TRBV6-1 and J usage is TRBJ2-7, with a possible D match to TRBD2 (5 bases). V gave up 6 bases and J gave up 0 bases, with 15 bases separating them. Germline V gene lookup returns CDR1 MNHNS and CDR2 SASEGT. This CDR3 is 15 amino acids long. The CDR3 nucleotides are TGTGCCAGCAGCACAAGCGGCGCGGGCTCCTACGAGCAGTACTTC. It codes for CASSTSGAGSYEQYF.

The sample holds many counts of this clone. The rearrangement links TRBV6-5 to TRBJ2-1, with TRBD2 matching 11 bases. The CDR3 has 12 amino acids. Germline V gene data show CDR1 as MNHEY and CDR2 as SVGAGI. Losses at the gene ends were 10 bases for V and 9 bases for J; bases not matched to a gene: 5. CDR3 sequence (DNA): TGTGCCACCACTAGCGGGAGTGGTGAGCAGTTCTTC. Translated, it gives CATTSGSGEQFF.

The CDR3, as DNA: TGTGCCAGCTCTTGGACTAGCGGGATAGGCTACGAGCAGTACTTC. Translating it yields CASSWTSGIGYEQYF. The V and J genes are TRBV18 and TRBJ2-7; 12 bases map to TRBD2. The germline gives CDR1 KGHSH, CDR2 LQKENI. The CDR3 is made up of 15 amino acids. V lost 6 bases and J lost 3; bases outside the gene matches: 6.

In nucleotides, the CDR3 is TGTGCCAGCAGTTTCCAGGGAGGCACCGGGGAGCTGTTTTTT. Translation gives CASSFQGGTGELFF. The J gene is TRBJ2-2, the V gene TRBV28, with D perhaps matching TRBD2 (6 bases). The CDR3 spans 14 residues. The germline V gene encodes CDR1 MDHEN and CDR2 SYDVKM. V lost 3 bases and J 4 bases, leaving 9 bases between the germline ends. The whole variable domain, filled in from reference TRBV28 and TRBJ2-2, reads DVKVTQSSRYLVKRTGEKVFLECVQDMDHENMFWYRQDPGLGLRLIYFSYDVKMKEKGDIPEGYSVSREKKERFSLILESASTNQTSMYLCASSFQGGTGELFFGEGSRLTVL.

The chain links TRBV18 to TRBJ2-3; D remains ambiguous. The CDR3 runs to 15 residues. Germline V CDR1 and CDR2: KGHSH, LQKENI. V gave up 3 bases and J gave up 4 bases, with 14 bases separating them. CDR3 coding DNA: TGTGCCAGCTCACCGCCTGCGCCCCAACCAGATACGCAGTATTTT. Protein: CASSPPAPQPDTQYF.

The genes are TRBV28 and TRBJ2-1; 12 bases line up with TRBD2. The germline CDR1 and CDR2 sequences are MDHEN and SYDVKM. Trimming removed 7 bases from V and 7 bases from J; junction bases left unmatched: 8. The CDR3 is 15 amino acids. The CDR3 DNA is TGTGCCAGCATCCTAGCGGGAGGGCCCGGGAATGAGCAGTTCTTC. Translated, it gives CASILAGGPGNEQFF.

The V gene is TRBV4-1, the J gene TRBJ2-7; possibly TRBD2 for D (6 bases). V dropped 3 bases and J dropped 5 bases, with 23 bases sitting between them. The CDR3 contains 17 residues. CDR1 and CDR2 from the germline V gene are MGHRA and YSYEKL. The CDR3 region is CASSHGGPGRPFDEQYF. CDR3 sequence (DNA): TGCGCCAGCAGCCACGGGGGACCGGGACGCCCTTTTGACGAGCAGTACTTC.

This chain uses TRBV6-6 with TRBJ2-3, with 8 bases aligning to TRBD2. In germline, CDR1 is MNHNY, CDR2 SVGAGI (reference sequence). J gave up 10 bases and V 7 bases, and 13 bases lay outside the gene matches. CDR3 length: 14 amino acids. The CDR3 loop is CASTPGGDFGAQYF. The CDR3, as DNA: TGTGCCAGCACCCCCGGGGGGGACTTTGGGGCGCAGTATTTT.

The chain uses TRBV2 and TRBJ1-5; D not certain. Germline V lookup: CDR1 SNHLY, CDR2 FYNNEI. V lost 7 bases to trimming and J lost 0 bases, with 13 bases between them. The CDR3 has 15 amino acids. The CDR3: CASKRNGYSNQPQHF. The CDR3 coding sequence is TGTGCCAGCAAGAGGAACGGGTATAGCAATCAGCCCCAGCATTTT.

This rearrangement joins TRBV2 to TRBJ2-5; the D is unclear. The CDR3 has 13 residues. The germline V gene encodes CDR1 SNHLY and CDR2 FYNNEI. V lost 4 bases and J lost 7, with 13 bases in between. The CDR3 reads CASSVWPRGTQYF. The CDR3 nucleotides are TGTGCCAGCAGTGTATGGCCGAGAGGGACCCAGTACTTC.

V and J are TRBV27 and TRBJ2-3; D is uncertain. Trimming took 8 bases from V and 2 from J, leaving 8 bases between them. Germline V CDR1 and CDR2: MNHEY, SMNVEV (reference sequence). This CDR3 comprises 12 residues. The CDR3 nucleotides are TGTGCCAGCTATCACTCCACAGATACGCAGTATTTT. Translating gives CASYHSTDTQYF.

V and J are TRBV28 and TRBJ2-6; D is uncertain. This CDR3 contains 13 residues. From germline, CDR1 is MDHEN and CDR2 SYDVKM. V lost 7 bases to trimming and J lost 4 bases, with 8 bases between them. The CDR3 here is CASNRSGANVLTF. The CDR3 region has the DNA TGTGCCAGCAATCGGTCCGGGGCCAACGTCCTGACTTTC.

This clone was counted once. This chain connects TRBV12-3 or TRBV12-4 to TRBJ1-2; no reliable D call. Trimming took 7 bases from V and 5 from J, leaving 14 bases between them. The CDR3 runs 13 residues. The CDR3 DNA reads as TGTGCCAGCAAGGGAGGGCCCCTATATGGCTACACCTTC. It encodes CASKGGPLYGYTF.

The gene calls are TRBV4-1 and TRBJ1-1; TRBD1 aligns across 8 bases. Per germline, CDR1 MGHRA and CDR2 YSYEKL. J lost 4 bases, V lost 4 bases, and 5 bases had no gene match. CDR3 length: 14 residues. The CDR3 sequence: CASSRIQGGTEAFF. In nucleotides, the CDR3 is TGCGCCAGCAGCCGCATACAGGGGGGCACTGAAGCTTTCTTT.

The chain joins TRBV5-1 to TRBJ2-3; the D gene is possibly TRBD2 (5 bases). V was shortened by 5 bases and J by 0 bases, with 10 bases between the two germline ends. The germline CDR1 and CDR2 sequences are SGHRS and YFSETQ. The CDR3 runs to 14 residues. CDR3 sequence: CASSKGDSTDTQYF. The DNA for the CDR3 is TGCGCCAGCAGTAAGGGAGACAGCACAGATACGCAGTATTTT.

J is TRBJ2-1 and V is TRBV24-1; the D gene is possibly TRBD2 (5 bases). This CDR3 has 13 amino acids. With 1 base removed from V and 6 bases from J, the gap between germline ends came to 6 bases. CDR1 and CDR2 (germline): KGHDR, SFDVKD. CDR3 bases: TGTGCCACCAGTGATTTTGAGGGCAATGAGCAGTTCTTC. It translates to CATSDFEGNEQFF.

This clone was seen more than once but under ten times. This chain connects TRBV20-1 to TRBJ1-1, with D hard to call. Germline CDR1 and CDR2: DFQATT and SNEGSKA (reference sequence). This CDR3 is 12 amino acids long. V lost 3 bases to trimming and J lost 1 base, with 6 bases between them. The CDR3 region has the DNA TGCAGTGCTAGTGTTCGGAACACTGAAGCTTTCTTT. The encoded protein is CSASVRNTEAFF.

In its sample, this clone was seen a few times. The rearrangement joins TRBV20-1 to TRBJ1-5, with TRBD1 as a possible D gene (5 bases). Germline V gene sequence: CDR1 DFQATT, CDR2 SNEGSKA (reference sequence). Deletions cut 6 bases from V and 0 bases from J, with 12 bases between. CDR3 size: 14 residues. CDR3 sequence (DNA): TGCAGTGCAAGTACGGGGGGTAGCAATCAGCCCCAGCATTTT. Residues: CSASTGGSNQPQHF.